This T cell receptor (beta chain) originates from a study of blood T cell repertoires in COVID-19. Study-level background: Sites across the United States, Italy and Spain contributed samples from acute and convalescent COVID-19. Sources were T cells, B-cell-depleted T cells, or PBMCs; the material itself was cDNA or gDNA.

In the authors' workflow: Quantification of nucleated cells was approximated via reference gene primer amplification. Profiled with immunoSEQ multiplex PCR; TCRdb holds only in-frame clones, not every one. V, J and clone size were drawn from that table, and D and trimming were deduced from the DNA. The data show 85,000 to 110,000 clones, about 86% seen once. The trim removed 2 bases at V and 14 bases at J, leaving 5 bases unmatched. CDR1 and CDR2 from the germline V gene are SNHLY and FYNNEI. The CDR3 runs 12 residues. The TCR originated in a human donor in a cohort sampled during active COVID-19. The V gene is TRBV2, the J gene TRBJ2-3, with TRBD1 matching 9 bases. The specimen was peripheral blood. CDR3 amino acids: CASSELGQGLYF. CDR3 nucleotides: TGTGCCAGCAGTGAACTAGGACAGGGGTTGTATTTT. The complete variable domain, with remaining parts taken from reference TRBV2 and TRBJ2-3, reads EPEVTQTPSHQVTQMGQEVILRCVPISNHLYFYWYRQILGQKVEFLVSFYNNEISEKSEIFDDQFSVERPDGSNFTLKIRSTKLEDSAMYFCASSELGQGLYFGPGTRLTVL.